One sample yielded the 5 T cell receptor beta chains listed below, sequenced in a study of cytomegalovirus exposure and HLA in healthy donors. PCR involved 60 Vbeta and 13 Jbeta primers. TCRdb's table, derived via immunoSEQ multiplex PCR, lists solely in-frame clones and lacks some. Among 100,000 to 150,000 clones listed, under 12% were seen once. Sequencing was performed on PBMCs. These receptors originate from a woman aged 18 to 35 in good health and CMV-seropositive.

This clone was detected a few times. Here the CDR3 DNA reads TGTGCCAGCAGTGAATGGGGGCGCGTAGCTTTCTTT. As protein: CASSEWGRVAFF. This rearrangement joins TRBV6-1 to TRBJ1-1, with a possible D match to TRBD1 (6 bases). V dropped 2 bases and J dropped 10 bases, with 11 bases sitting between them. Germline-derived CDR1 and CDR2 are MNHNS and SASEGT. The length of the CDR3 is 12 residues.

This clone was seen a handful of times. The chain couples TRBV6-1 to TRBJ1-4, with 7 positions matching TRBD1. V was pared by 6 bases and J by 5 bases, with 9 bases of the junction left unmatched. CDR1 is MNHNS, CDR2 SASEGT, per germline. This CDR3 contains 15 residues. CDR3 nucleotide sequence: TGTGCCAGCAGCCGACCGGGACAGAAAAATGAAAAACTGTTTTTT. Its protein product is CASSRPGQKNEKLFF.

The CDR3 loop reads CASSLPGGQETQYF. The CDR3, as DNA: TGTGCCAGCAGTCTCCCGGGGGGGCAAGAGACCCAGTACTTC. V is TRBV28 and J is TRBJ2-5; 8 bases are a match to TRBD2. The CDR3 loop spans 14 amino acids. V lost 5 bases, J lost 2 bases, and 4 bases stayed unmatched. The germline V gene encodes CDR1 MDHEN and CDR2 SYDVKM.

This rearrangement joins TRBV11-1 to TRBJ2-7; TRBD1 is a possible D gene (6 bases). The CDR3 sequence is 14 residues long. V was pared by 2 bases and J by 3 bases, with 11 bases between. CDR1 and CDR2 from the germline V gene are SGHAT and FQDESV (reference sequence). The CDR3 reads CASSLTTGNYEQYF. The CDR3 nucleotides are TGTGCCAGCAGCTTAACGACAGGAAACTACGAGCAGTACTTC.

This clone has only a few counts. The chain couples TRBV28 to TRBJ1-5; 7 bases are shared with TRBD1. The germline gives CDR1 MDHEN, CDR2 SYDVKM. V gave up 8 bases and J gave up 0 bases; unmatched junction bases: 7. This CDR3 comprises 15 residues. In nucleotides, the CDR3 is TGTGCCAGCGGGTGGGACAGAAATAGCAATCAGCCCCAGCATTTT. This encodes CASGWDRNSNQPQHF.